Below, one T cell receptor beta chain is given with its context. This CDR3 has 12 amino acids. Germline V gives CDR1 MNHEY, CDR2 SMNVEV (reference sequence). V lost 5 bases to trimming and J lost 14 bases; unmatched junction nucleotides: 6. This sample is drawn from a study of blood T cell repertoires in COVID-19. Turning to the study itself: Acute and convalescent COVID-19 specimens originated in the United States, Italy and Spain.

The authors' processing: Cell counts per sample came from amplifying reference gene primers. This table comes from immunoSEQ multiplex PCR, and its TCRdb copy is limited to in-frame clones, with some not included. D and trimming were read from the DNA, whereas the V and J calls and clone size are those reported in that table. The table has over 75,000 clones, approximately 84% seen once. Material: peripheral blood. This clonotype originated in a man in his 70s with acute or convalescent COVID-19. The chain recombines TRBV27 with TRBJ2-1; 10 positions match TRBD1. The CDR3 region has the DNA TGTGCCAGCAGTGCCGACAGGGGGCGCAAGTTCTTC. As protein: CASSADRGRKFF.